This TCR beta chain was retrieved from a study of T cell responses to AZD1222 COVID-19 vaccine. V shed 4 bases, J shed 0 bases, and the junction held 3 bases outside the gene matches. Germline V gives CDR1 LNHDA, CDR2 SQIVND (reference sequence). The CDR3 totals 16 residues. The protocol was immunoSEQ multiplex PCR, while the TCRdb copy is restricted to in-frame clones and leaves out a portion. This sample has approximately 170,000 clones, with around 93% found just once. The material sequenced was peripheral blood, taken on day 0 of AZD1222 vaccination. The receptor's source is an adult in good health. The chain employs TRBV19 and TRBJ1-3; TRBD1 agrees at 10 bases. For the CDR3, the DNA is TGTGCCAGTAGTAGCTGGGACAGGGGCTCTGGAAACACCATATATTTT. Translation: CASSSWDRGSGNTIYF.